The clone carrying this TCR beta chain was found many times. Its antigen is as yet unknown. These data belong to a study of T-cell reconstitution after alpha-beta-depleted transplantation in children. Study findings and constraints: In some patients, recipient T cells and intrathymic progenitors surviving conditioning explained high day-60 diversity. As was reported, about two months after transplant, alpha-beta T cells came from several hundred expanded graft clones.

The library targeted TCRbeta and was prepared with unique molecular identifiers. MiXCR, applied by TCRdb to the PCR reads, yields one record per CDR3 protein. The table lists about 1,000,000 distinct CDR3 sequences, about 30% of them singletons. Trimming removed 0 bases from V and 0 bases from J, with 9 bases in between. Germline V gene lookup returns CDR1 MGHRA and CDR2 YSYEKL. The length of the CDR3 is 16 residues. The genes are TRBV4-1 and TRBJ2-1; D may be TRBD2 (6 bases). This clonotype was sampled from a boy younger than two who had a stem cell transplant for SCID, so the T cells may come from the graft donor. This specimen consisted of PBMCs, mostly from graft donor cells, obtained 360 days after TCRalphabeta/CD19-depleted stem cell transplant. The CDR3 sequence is CASSQERGVSYNEQFF. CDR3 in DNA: TGCGCCAGCAGCCAAGAGCGCGGGGTCTCCTACAATGAGCAGTTCTTC.